The 29 T cell receptor beta chains presented below share a single source sample, sequenced in a study of human T cells and chemical hapten exposure. Time point reported: patch test 1, 2 weeks after DPC sensitization. Indicated treatment: therapeutic diphenylcyclopropenone sensitization with weekly scalp DPC. The authors extracted total RNA from unfractionated whole blood. Each CDR3 protein is one row after TCRdb ran MiXCR on the RACE reads. The sample contains roughly 50,000 distinct CDR3 sequences, approximately 9.9% of which appear only once. The material was whole blood, obtained in connection with sensitization to the hapten diphenylcyclopropenone (DPC). The receptors here all came from a woman between 40 and 50 years old with alopecia areata. Some clones in this sample may be carry-over from other donors' samples.

The chain couples TRBV7-2 to TRBJ1-3, with TRBD1 matching 10 bases. Per germline, CDR1 SGHTA and CDR2 FQGNSA. The CDR3 covers 15 residues. V lost 10 bases, J lost 4 bases, and 10 bases stayed unmatched. This CDR3 is CATAPGQGIGNTIYF. The DNA of the CDR3 is TGTGCCACCGCACCGGGACAGGGGATCGGAAACACCATATATTTT.

This clonotype was counted between two and nine times. The chain combines TRBV5-1 with TRBJ2-7; D unclear. The CDR3 has 16 residues. Germline CDR1 and CDR2: SGHRS and YFSETQ. V shed 4 bases and J shed 7 bases, with 24 bases lying between them. CDR3: CASSQDAESSSREQYF. The DNA for the CDR3 is TGCGCCAGCAGCCAAGACGCGGAGAGTTCCAGTCGGGAGCAGTACTTC.

The sample holds a few counts of this clonotype. V is TRBV20-1 and J is TRBJ1-4; the match to TRBD1 covers 9 bases. CDR1 and CDR2 (germline): DFQATT, SNEGSKA (reference sequence). J gave up 8 bases and V 2 bases, and 3 bases lay outside the gene matches. There are 13 residues in the CDR3. The CDR3 nucleotides are TGCAGTGCTAGAAGGACAGGGGAGGAAAAACTGTTTTTT. This codes for CSARRTGEEKLFF.

This chain connects TRBV20-1 to TRBJ1-2; D not certain. The CDR3 has 15 residues. Trimming stripped 4 bases from V and 5 bases from J, with 20 bases between. CDR1 is DFQATT, CDR2 SNEGSKA, per germline (reference sequence). CDR3 amino acids: CSAIRPPSPTYGYTF. For the CDR3, the DNA is TGCAGTGCTATACGACCACCATCGCCTACATATGGCTACACCTTC.

This clonotype has more than one count but fewer than ten. The V call is TRBV28, the J call TRBJ1-3; 7 positions match TRBD1. V shed 7 bases and J 4 bases; nucleotides not matched to a gene: 7. The CDR3 is 14 residues long. Germline-derived CDR1 and CDR2 are MDHEN and SYDVKM. CDR3 bases: TGTGCCAGCACCCACAGGGGATTCGGAAACACCATATATTTT. Translating it yields CASTHRGFGNTIYF.

At least ten counts were recorded for this clonotype. V gene TRBV12-3 or TRBV12-4 combines with J gene TRBJ2-2, with 10 bases lining up with TRBD1. With 5 bases clipped from V and 2 bases from J, the junction kept 8 bases outside the gene matches. The length of the CDR3 is 17 residues. As DNA, the CDR3 is TGTGCCAGCAGTCGGGGTCGGACAGGGGGAAACACCGGGGAGCTGTTTTTT. Translated: CASSRGRTGGNTGELFF.

This clonotype occurred many times. The chain links TRBV28 to TRBJ1-1; D perhaps matches TRBD1 (5 bases). CDR1 is MDHEN, CDR2 SYDVKM, per germline. This CDR3 spans 13 amino acids. Between the trimmed V and J ends, which lost 5 bases and 6 bases, there was a span of 13 bases. The DNA for the CDR3 is TGTGCCAGCAGTGTAGGACAATACCCTGAAGCTTTCTTT. Residues: CASSVGQYPEAFF.

This clonotype was seen a handful of times. The chain carries TRBV28 and TRBJ1-4, with TRBD1 matching 10 bases. Looked up from germline, CDR1 is MDHEN and CDR2 is SYDVKM. The CDR3 is made up of 15 amino acids. V lost 3 bases, J lost 5 bases, and 3 bases stayed unmatched. The CDR3 nucleotides read TGTGCCAGCAGTTTGATGACAGGGGGCAATGAAAAACTGTTTTTT. As protein: CASSLMTGGNEKLFF.

This rearrangement joins TRBV29-1 to TRBJ2-3, with D unclear. The CDR3 is 14 amino acids. The germline V gene encodes CDR1 SQVTM and CDR2 ANQGSEA. With 0 bases removed from V and 4 bases from J, the gap between germline ends came to 11 bases. CDR3 protein: CSVEDLSTADTQYF. The CDR3, as DNA: TGCAGCGTTGAAGATCTAAGCACTGCAGATACGCAGTATTTT.

Only one count was recorded for this clonotype. A much larger clone lies a single base off, so this may be a read error. V gene TRBV6-1 combines with J gene TRBJ2-1, with D unresolved. Trimming stripped 11 bases from V and 8 bases from J, with 19 bases between. CDR1 MNHNS and CDR2 SASEGT come from the germline V gene. CDR3 length: 13 amino acids. CDR3 sequence: CAGGPSLWDEQFF. The DNA of the CDR3 is TGTGCCGGCGGCCCCTCGCTTTGGGATGAGCAGTTCTTC.

This clonotype was counted a few times. The chain recombines TRBV15 with TRBJ2-5; D is undetermined. Germline loops: CDR1 LNHNV, CDR2 YYDKDF (reference sequence). V lost 6 bases, J lost 1 base, and 12 bases lay in between. The CDR3 is 14 residues long. The CDR3 DNA follows: TGTGCCACCAGTCACCAGGTGTCCCAAGAGACCCAGTACTTC. Translating it yields CATSHQVSQETQYF.

The V call is TRBV7-9, the J call TRBJ2-5; D might be TRBD1 (5 bases). The germline gives CDR1 SEHNR, CDR2 FQNEAQ (reference sequence). This CDR3 is 16 amino acids long. Deletions cut 0 bases from V and 3 bases from J, with 14 bases between. The CDR3 nucleotides read TGTGCCAGCAGCTTAGCGGGTATGGGGCAGGAAGAGACCCAGTACTTC. This sequence encodes CASSLAGMGQEETQYF.

This clonotype was found a few times. The J gene is TRBJ2-5, the V gene TRBV7-8; D is possibly TRBD2 (7 bases). The CDR3 extends over 15 amino acids. Germline V gene data show CDR1 as SGHVS and CDR2 as FQNEAQ. V lost 4 bases and J lost 5, with 17 bases in between. CDR3 in amino acids: CASSSLLGGGETQYF. The DNA of the CDR3 is TGTGCCAGCAGCTCGCTCTTAGGGGGAGGGGAGACCCAGTACTTC.

This clonotype was seen a handful of times. This chain links TRBV28 with TRBJ2-3; 7 nucleotides line up with TRBD2. The CDR3 is 14 residues long. The germline V gene has CDR1 MDHEN and CDR2 SYDVKM. The V and J ends lost 7 bases and 0 bases, in that order; junction bases with no gene match: 4. The CDR3, as DNA: TGTGCCAGCACCCCTAGCGGTAGCACAGATACGCAGTATTTT. Protein sequence: CASTPSGSTDTQYF. Together with reference TRBV28 and TRBJ2-3, the CDR3 gives the full variable domain: DVKVTQSSRYLVKRTGEKVFLECVQDMDHENMFWYRQDPGLGLRLIYFSYDVKMKEKGDIPEGYSVSREKKERFSLILESASTNQTSMYLCASTPSGSTDTQYFGPGTRLTVL.

This clonotype was counted between two and nine times. The chain combines TRBV28 with TRBJ2-2, with D perhaps matching TRBD2 (5 bases). The V end lost 2 bases, the J end lost 7 bases, and 14 bases lay between the germline ends. The CDR3 consists of 15 residues. The germline V gene has CDR1 MDHEN and CDR2 SYDVKM. The CDR3 nucleotides read TGTGCCAGCAGTTTAGAACGGGGTGGAAGCGGGGAGCTGTTTTTT. It specifies CASSLERGGSGELFF.

The chain is built from TRBV18 and TRBJ2-5; D is unresolved. V lost 3 bases and J 5 bases, leaving 10 bases between the germline ends. This CDR3 contains 13 residues. In germline, CDR1 is KGHSH, CDR2 LQKENI. The CDR3 DNA follows: TGTGCCAGCTCACCCCCCGTGTTGGAGACCCAGTACTTC. It encodes CASSPPVLETQYF.

This clonotype was detected only a few times. The gene calls are TRBV4-2 and TRBJ2-1; no clear D gene. The germline CDR1 and CDR2 sequences are LGHNA and YNFKEQ. The CDR3 is made up of 17 amino acids. V lost 1 base to trimming and J lost 0 bases, with 13 bases between them. The CDR3 protein is CASSQGWQTSSYNEQFF. The CDR3 coding sequence is TGTGCCAGCAGCCAAGGATGGCAGACCAGCTCCTACAATGAGCAGTTCTTC.

This clonotype was observed many times. The gene calls are TRBV12-3 or TRBV12-4 and TRBJ2-5; the D is unclear. Trimming cost V 6 bases and J 5 bases, with 7 bases left between them. The CDR3 is 11 amino acids. The CDR3 is CASRSLETQYF. CDR3 nucleotide sequence: TGTGCCAGCAGATCCCTGGAGACCCAGTACTTC.

This sequence joins TRBV5-4 and TRBJ2-3; no clear D gene. The CDR3 contains 12 residues. The ends were cut back, 0 bases at V and 7 bases at J, with 6 bases in the middle. In germline, CDR1 is SGHNT, CDR2 YYREEE (reference sequence). This CDR3 is CASSLASHTQYF. DNA of the CDR3: TGTGCCAGCAGCTTGGCCTCGCATACGCAGTATTTT.

CDR3 nucleotides: TGTGCCAGCAGCTCGGGACTAGCGGGAGTCGTAGATACGCAGTATTTT. Its protein is CASSSGLAGVVDTQYF. The rearrangement joins TRBV11-3 to TRBJ2-3; TRBD2 aligns across 14 bases. This CDR3 region has 16 residues. CDR1 SGHNT and CDR2 YENEEA come from the germline V gene. The J segment lost 5 bases and the V segment lost 4 bases, leaving 5 bases of the junction unmatched.

The V call is TRBV5-1, the J call TRBJ1-5; 8 positions agree with TRBD1. CDR3 length equals 15 residues. The V segment lost 0 bases and the J segment 7 bases; nucleotides outside the gene matches: 6. Germline assignment: CDR1 SGHRS and CDR2 YFSETQ. The chain's CDR3 is CASSLGTGINQPQHF. In DNA, the CDR3 is TGCGCCAGCAGCTTGGGGACAGGGATAAACCAGCCCCAGCATTTT.

The sample holds many counts of this clonotype. This chain links TRBV30 with TRBJ2-6; perhaps TRBD2 as D (5 bases). V shed 3 bases and J shed 0 bases, with 9 bases lying between them. Germline V gene sequence: CDR1 GTSNPN, CDR2 SVGIG (reference sequence). This CDR3 spans 15 amino acids. CDR3 protein: CAWSLGNSGANVLTF. The DNA for the CDR3 is TGTGCCTGGAGCCTCGGGAACTCTGGGGCCAACGTCCTGACTTTC.

This clonotype was observed a few times. CDR3 loop: CASSLGTGNQPQHF. The CDR3 bases are TGTGCCAGCAGCTTGGGGACAGGGAATCAGCCCCAGCATTTT. The rearrangement joins TRBV5-5 to TRBJ1-5; the match to TRBD1 covers 8 bases. CDR3 size: 14 residues. The V gene end was trimmed by 0 bases and the J gene end by 4 bases; junction bases not matched to a gene: 0. From germline, CDR1 is SGHKS and CDR2 YYEKEE (reference sequence).

The chain is built from TRBV7-2 and TRBJ1-5; no clear D gene. Germline V lookup: CDR1 SGHTA, CDR2 FQGNSA. The CDR3 runs to 13 residues. Trimming pared 5 bases from V and 2 bases from J, leaving 7 bases between. This CDR3 reads CASSPNGNQPQHF. The CDR3 DNA reads as TGTGCCAGCAGCCCCAATGGCAATCAGCCCCAGCATTTT.

The CDR3 DNA sequence: TGTGCCAGCAGCCGCCAAAGCTCTGGAAACACCATATATTTT. Translation gives CASSRQSSGNTIYF. The rearrangement joins TRBV7-2 to TRBJ1-3, with D unclear. There are 14 residues in the CDR3. Germline V CDR1 and CDR2: SGHTA, FQGNSA. Trimming removed 5 bases from V and 0 bases from J, with 8 bases in between.

This clonotype was seen at least ten times. J is TRBJ2-2 and V is TRBV19; 11 bases map to TRBD1. This CDR3 is 15 amino acids long. Germline V gene lookup returns CDR1 LNHDA and CDR2 SQIVND (reference sequence). V dropped 4 bases and J dropped 4; count of bases not matched to a gene: 2. CDR3 nucleotide sequence: TGTGCCAGTAGTAAGGACAGGGGGCTCACCGGGGAGCTGTTTTTT. Translating it yields CASSKDRGLTGELFF.

This clonotype was counted a few times. The chain is built from TRBV4-1 and TRBJ1-5; 8 bases are a match to TRBD1. V shed 3 bases and J 3 bases; nucleotides not matched to a gene: 4. CDR3 size: 15 residues. Germline-derived CDR1 and CDR2 are MGHRA and YSYEKL. The DNA of the CDR3 is TGCGCCAGCAGCCACAGACAGGGGCCCAATCAGCCCCAGCATTTT. Translation gives CASSHRQGPNQPQHF.

V gene TRBV5-1 combines with J gene TRBJ1-1, with D possibly matching TRBD1 (6 bases). The CDR3 extends over 15 amino acids. Germline V gene data show CDR1 as SGHRS and CDR2 as YFSETQ. Trimming took off 0 bases at V and 5 bases at J, with 14 bases between the two ends. CDR3 coding DNA: TGCGCCAGCAGCTTGGTTGGGGGCGCGTTAACTGAAGCTTTCTTT. Amino acid sequence: CASSLVGGALTEAFF.

This clonotype turned up a few times. V is TRBV19 and J is TRBJ2-7; no clear D gene. Per the germline V gene, CDR1 is LNHDA and CDR2 is SQIVND (reference sequence). CDR3 length equals 14 residues. Trimming took 4 bases from V and 5 from J, leaving 15 bases between them. CDR3 DNA sequence: TGTGCCAGTAGTAGTGGACGCCCGGTAAACGAGCAGTACTTC. It is translated as CASSSGRPVNEQYF.